This is a list of T cell receptor beta chains from one sample in a study of metastatic and nonmetastatic thyroid tumors. TCRdb called clones again from the PCR reads with MiXCR. The sample yields about 35,000 clones, approximately 20% seen once. Sequences were obtained from blood. The receptors originated from a female donor with papillary thyroid cancer or a benign thyroid nodule (not recorded which). Some clones in this sample may be carry-over from other donors' samples. The CDR3 runs from the conserved cysteine through the conserved F or W. D genes are given only for firm matches. A clone size is listed for some rows: how often the clone was seen (once, few, many), or a class if it is expanded.

D: .
size: many
V: TRBV19
J: TRBJ1-2
CDR3: CASVGQSPGYTF
DNA: TGTGCCAGTGTCGGACAGTCTCCTGGCTACACCTTC

D: TRBD2
size: many
V: TRBV15
J: TRBJ2-2
CDR3: CATSRVGLAGGLNTGELFF
DNA: TGTGCCACCAGCAGAGTAGGGCTAGCGGGAGGGTTAAACACCGGGGAGCTGTTTTTT

D: .
size: many
V: TRBV15
J: TRBJ2-3
CDR3: CATSSPAESAGTQYF
DNA: TGTGCCACCAGCAGCCCAGCGGAATCAGCGGGTACGCAGTATTTT

D: TRBD2
size: few
V: TRBV5-6
J: TRBJ2-1
CDR3: CASSLTSGYNNEQFF
DNA: TGTGCCAGCAGCTTGACTAGCGGGTATAACAATGAGCAGTTCTTC

D: .
size: medium-sized
V: TRBV27
J: TRBJ2-7
CDR3: CASSPGAQGYNEQYF
DNA: TGTGCCAGCAGTCCAGGGGCACAGGGTTACAACGAGCAGTACTTC

D: .
size: medium-sized
V: TRBV28
J: TRBJ1-2
CDR3: CASSSPGPYRGYTF
DNA: TGTGCCAGCAGTTCCCCCGGGCCATATCGAGGCTACACCTTC

D: .
size: .
V: TRBV5-1
J: TRBJ1-1
CDR3: CASLKNLNTEAFF
DNA: TGCGCCAGCCTTAAGAACCTGAACACTGAAGCTTTCTTT

D: .
size: many
V: TRBV27
J: TRBJ1-6
CDR3: CASSSDTTASPLHF
DNA: TGTGCCAGCAGTTCAGACACGACAGCCTCACCCCTCCACTTT

D: TRBD1
size: many
V: TRBV20-1
J: TRBJ2-2
CDR3: CSASKQGANTGELFF
DNA: TGCAGTGCTAGTAAACAGGGGGCCAACACCGGGGAGCTGTTTTTT

D: TRBD2
size: many
V: TRBV20-1
J: TRBJ2-3
CDR3: CSASLGGSSTDTQYF
DNA: TGCAGTGCTAGTTTGGGCGGGAGCAGCACAGATACGCAGTATTTT

D: .
size: many
V: TRBV12-3/TRBV12-4
J: TRBJ2-7
CDR3: CASSPRRDYEQYF
DNA: TGTGCCAGCAGTCCGCGACGGGACTACGAGCAGTACTTC

D: .
size: many
V: TRBV14
J: TRBJ2-7
CDR3: CASSRRRGGGLSDEQYF
DNA: TGTGCCAGCAGCCGGCGGCGGGGTGGTGGGCTGAGCGACGAGCAGTACTTC

D: .
size: many
V: TRBV19
J: TRBJ1-6
CDR3: CASSIWGNNSPLHF
DNA: TGTGCCAGTAGTATTTGGGGAAATAATTCACCCCTCCACTTT

D: .
size: .
V: TRBV28
J: TRBJ2-7
CDR3: CASSPLDRAYEQYF
DNA: TGTGCCAGCAGTCCGTTGGACAGAGCCTACGAGCAGTACTTC

D: TRBD1
size: many
V: TRBV3-1
J: TRBJ1-1
CDR3: CASSPETGGMNTEAFF
DNA: TGTGCCAGCAGCCCGGAGACAGGGGGCATGAACACTGAAGCTTTCTTT

D: .
size: many
V: TRBV19
J: TRBJ1-4
CDR3: CASSIALGNEKLFF
DNA: TGTGCCAGTAGTATTGCGCTGGGGAATGAAAAACTGTTTTTT

D: .
size: .
V: TRBV25-1
J: TRBJ2-5
CDR3: CASSDDRDPGFETQYF
DNA: TGTGCCAGCAGTGACGACCGGGACCCGGGATTTGAAACCCAGTACTTC

D: .
size: many
V: TRBV10-3
J: TRBJ2-2
CDR3: CAISGPTGQGGTNTGELFF
DNA: TGTGCCATCAGTGGTCCCACCGGACAAGGGGGAACGAACACCGGGGAGCTGTTTTTT

D: .
size: few
V: TRBV28
J: TRBJ1-2
CDR3: CASRDPGPLGRTF
DNA: TGTGCCAGCAGAGATCCGGGCCCCTTGGGTCGTACCTTC

D: TRBD1
size: .
V: TRBV5-4
J: TRBJ2-3
CDR3: CASSLARGTASTDTQYF
DNA: TGTGCCAGCAGCTTGGCGAGGGGGACAGCGAGCACAGATACGCAGTATTTT

D: TRBD1
size: many
V: TRBV7-9
J: TRBJ2-7
CDR3: CASNAGTGFYEQYF
DNA: TGTGCCAGCAACGCCGGGACAGGGTTTTACGAGCAGTACTTC

D: TRBD2
size: many
V: TRBV11-1
J: TRBJ2-1
CDR3: CASSLEGGSDSQFF
DNA: TGTGCCAGCAGCTTAGAAGGCGGGAGTGATAGCCAGTTCTTC

D: .
size: many
V: TRBV5-1
J: TRBJ2-2
CDR3: CASSVRDKNTGELFF
DNA: TGCGCCAGCAGCGTCCGGGACAAGAACACCGGGGAGCTGTTTTTT

D: TRBD1
size: many
V: TRBV12-3/TRBV12-4
J: TRBJ1-2
CDR3: CASNQQGIIGGYTF
DNA: TGTGCCAGCAACCAACAGGGGATAATAGGTGGCTACACCTTC

D: TRBD1
size: many
V: TRBV7-8
J: TRBJ2-2
CDR3: CASSRGAGGNTGELFF
DNA: TGTGCCAGCAGCCGGGGAGCAGGGGGTAACACCGGGGAGCTGTTTTTT

D: .
size: many
V: TRBV28
J: TRBJ2-5
CDR3: CASWGETQYF
DNA: TGTGCCAGTTGGGGGGAGACCCAGTACTTC

D: TRBD1
size: .
V: TRBV7-3
J: TRBJ2-3
CDR3: CASSLLGTETDTQYF
DNA: TGTGCCAGCAGCTTATTGGGGACAGAGACAGATACGCAGTATTTT

D: TRBD1
size: many
V: TRBV6-5
J: TRBJ1-6
CDR3: CASRPLHPGQSSYNSPLHF
DNA: TGTGCCAGCAGACCGCTCCACCCGGGACAGAGCTCCTATAATTCACCCCTCCACTTT

D: TRBD1
size: many
V: TRBV4-1
J: TRBJ2-6
CDR3: CASSLDRGFGSGANVLTF
DNA: TGCGCCAGCAGCCTAGACAGGGGCTTCGGGTCTGGGGCCAACGTCCTGACTTTC

D: .
size: many
V: TRBV2
J: TRBJ2-3
CDR3: CASRSFDTDTQYF
DNA: TGTGCCAGCAGGTCTTTCGACACAGATACGCAGTATTTT

D: .
size: .
V: TRBV12-3/TRBV12-4
J: TRBJ2-7
CDR3: CASSLTAEQYF
DNA: TGTGCCAGCAGCCTCACGGCGGAGCAGTACTTC

D: .
size: many
V: TRBV14
J: TRBJ1-5
CDR3: CASSQDRTAYSNQPQHF
DNA: TGTGCCAGCAGCCAAGATAGGACCGCTTATAGCAATCAGCCCCAGCATTTT

D: .
size: few
V: TRBV6-1
J: TRBJ1-2
CDR3: CASSQGWGHGYTF
DNA: TGTGCCAGCAGCCAAGGATGGGGCCATGGCTACACCTTC

D: .
size: many
V: TRBV20-1
J: TRBJ2-7
CDR3: CSAIQLAGLGYEQYF
DNA: TGCAGTGCTATCCAATTGGCAGGTTTGGGGTACGAGCAGTACTTC

D: TRBD2
size: .
V: TRBV10-3
J: TRBJ2-3
CDR3: CATELTSGSTDTQYF
DNA: TGTGCCACCGAATTGACTAGCGGAAGCACAGATACGCAGTATTTT

D: .
size: .
V: TRBV19
J: TRBJ1-5
CDR3: CASSIYGPRGNQPQHF
DNA: TGTGCCAGTAGTATATACGGACCCCGGGGCAATCAGCCTCAGCATTTT

D: .
size: medium-sized
V: TRBV27
J: TRBJ2-7
CDR3: CASIQRGGDEQYF
DNA: TGTGCCAGCATTCAAAGGGGGGGAGACGAGCAGTACTTC

D: TRBD1
size: .
V: TRBV20-1
J: TRBJ2-7
CDR3: CSAGTGGGYYEQYF
DNA: TGCAGTGCCGGGACAGGGGGAGGATACTACGAGCAGTACTTT

D: .
size: many
V: TRBV12-3/TRBV12-4
J: TRBJ1-2
CDR3: CASSSGHGITF
DNA: TGTGCCAGCAGTTCCGGACACGGTATCACCTTC

D: .
size: many
V: TRBV28
J: TRBJ1-3
CDR3: CASSLVGVSGNTIYF
DNA: TGTGCCAGCAGTTTGGTGGGGGTATCCGGAAACACCATATATTTT

D: TRBD1
size: few
V: TRBV5-6
J: TRBJ1-1
CDR3: CASSLGQGILNTEAFF
DNA: TGTGCCAGCAGCTTGGGACAGGGTATATTGAACACTGAAGCTTTCTTT

D: .
size: few
V: TRBV20-1
J: TRBJ1-3
CDR3: CSAILLSGNTIYF
DNA: TGCAGTGCTATTTTACTCTCTGGAAACACCATATATTTT

D: .
size: many
V: TRBV11-1
J: TRBJ2-1
CDR3: CASSSSGNEQFF
DNA: TGTGCCAGCAGCTCGTCAGGCAATGAGCAGTTCTTC

D: .
size: many
V: TRBV3-1
J: TRBJ1-3
CDR3: CASSLTTSSGNTIYF
DNA: TGTGCCAGCAGCCTTACGACCAGCTCGGGAAACACCATATATTTT

D: .
size: many
V: TRBV12-3/TRBV12-4
J: TRBJ2-1
CDR3: CASSLLSRDEQFF
DNA: TGTGCCAGCAGTTTACTGTCGCGGGATGAGCAGTTCTTC

D: TRBD1
size: few
V: TRBV12-3/TRBV12-4
J: TRBJ1-4
CDR3: CASSLARTGRGEKLFF
DNA: TGTGCCAGCAGTTTAGCCCGGACAGGGAGGGGGGAAAAACTGTTTTTT